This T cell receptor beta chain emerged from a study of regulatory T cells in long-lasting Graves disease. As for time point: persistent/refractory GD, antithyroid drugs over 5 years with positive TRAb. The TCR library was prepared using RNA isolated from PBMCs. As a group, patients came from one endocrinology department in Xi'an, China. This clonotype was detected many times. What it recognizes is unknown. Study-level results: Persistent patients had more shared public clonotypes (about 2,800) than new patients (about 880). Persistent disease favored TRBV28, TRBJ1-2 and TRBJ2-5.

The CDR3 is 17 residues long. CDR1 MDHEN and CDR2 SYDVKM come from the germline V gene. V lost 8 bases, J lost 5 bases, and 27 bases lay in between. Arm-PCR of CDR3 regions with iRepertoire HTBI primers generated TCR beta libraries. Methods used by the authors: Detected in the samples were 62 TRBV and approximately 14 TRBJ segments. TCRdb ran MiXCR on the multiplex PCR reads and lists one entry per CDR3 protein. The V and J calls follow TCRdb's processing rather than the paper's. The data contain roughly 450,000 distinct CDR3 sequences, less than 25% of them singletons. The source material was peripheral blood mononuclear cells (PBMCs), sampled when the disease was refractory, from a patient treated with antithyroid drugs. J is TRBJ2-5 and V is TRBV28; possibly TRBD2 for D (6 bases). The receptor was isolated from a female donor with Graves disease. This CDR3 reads CASQFETGGRERETQYF. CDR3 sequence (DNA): TGTGCCAGCCAGTTTGAAACAGGTGGACGGGAGCGGGAGACCCAGTACTTC.